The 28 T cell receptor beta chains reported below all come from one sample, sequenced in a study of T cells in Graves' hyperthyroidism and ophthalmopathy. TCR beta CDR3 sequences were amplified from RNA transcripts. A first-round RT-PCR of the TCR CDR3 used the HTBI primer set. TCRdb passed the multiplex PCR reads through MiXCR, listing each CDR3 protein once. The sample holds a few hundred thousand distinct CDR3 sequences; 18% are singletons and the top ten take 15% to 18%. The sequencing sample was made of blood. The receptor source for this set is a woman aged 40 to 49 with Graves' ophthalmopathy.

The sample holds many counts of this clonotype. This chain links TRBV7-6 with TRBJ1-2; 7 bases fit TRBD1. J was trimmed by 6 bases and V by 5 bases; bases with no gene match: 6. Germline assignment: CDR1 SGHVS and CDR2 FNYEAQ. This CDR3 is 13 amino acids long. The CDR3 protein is CASSPTGSNGYTF. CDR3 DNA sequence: TGTGCCAGCAGCCCGACAGGGTCGAATGGCTACACCTTC.

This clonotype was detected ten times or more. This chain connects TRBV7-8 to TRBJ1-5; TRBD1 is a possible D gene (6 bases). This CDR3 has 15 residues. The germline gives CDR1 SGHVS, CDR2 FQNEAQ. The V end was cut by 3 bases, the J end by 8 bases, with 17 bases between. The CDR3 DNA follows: TGTGCCAGCAGCTTCTCCGTGGGGGCGTTGGAGCCCCAGCATTTT. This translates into CASSFSVGALEPQHF.

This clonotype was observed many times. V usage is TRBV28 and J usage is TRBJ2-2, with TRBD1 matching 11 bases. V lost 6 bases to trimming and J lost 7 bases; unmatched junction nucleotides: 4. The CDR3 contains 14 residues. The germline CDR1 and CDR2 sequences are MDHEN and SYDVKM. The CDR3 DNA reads TGTGCCAGCAGACGGACAGGGGGCTTCGGGGAGCTGTTTTTT. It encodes CASRRTGGFGELFF.

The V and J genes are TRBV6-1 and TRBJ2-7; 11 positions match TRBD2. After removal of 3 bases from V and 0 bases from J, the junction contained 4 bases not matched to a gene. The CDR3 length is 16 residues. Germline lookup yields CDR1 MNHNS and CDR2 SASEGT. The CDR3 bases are TGTGCCAGCAGTGAGTATACTAGCGGGAGCTCCTACGAGCAGTACTTC. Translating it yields CASSEYTSGSSYEQYF.

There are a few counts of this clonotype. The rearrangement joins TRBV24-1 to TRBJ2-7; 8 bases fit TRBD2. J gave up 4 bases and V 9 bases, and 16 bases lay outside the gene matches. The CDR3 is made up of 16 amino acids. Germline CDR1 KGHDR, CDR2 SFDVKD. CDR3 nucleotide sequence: TGTGCCACCCCGCCGACGTGTCCCGGGGGGGGATACGAGCAGTACTTC. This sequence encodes CATPPTCPGGGYEQYF.

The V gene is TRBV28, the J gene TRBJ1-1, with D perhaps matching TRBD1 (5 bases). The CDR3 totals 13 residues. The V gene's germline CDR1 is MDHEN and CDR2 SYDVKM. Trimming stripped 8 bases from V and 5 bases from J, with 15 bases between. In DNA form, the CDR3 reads TGTGCCAGCCTCGGTGGAGGGGCGACTGAAGCTTTCTTT. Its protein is CASLGGGATEAFF. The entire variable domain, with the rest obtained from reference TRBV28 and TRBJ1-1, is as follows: DVKVTQSSRYLVKRTGEKVFLECVQDMDHENMFWYRQDPGLGLRLIYFSYDVKMKEKGDIPEGYSVSREKKERFSLILESASTNQTSMYLCASLGGGATEAFFGQGTRLTVV.

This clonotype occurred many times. The CDR3: CASSDSATGNTIYF. DNA of the CDR3: TGTGCCAGCAGCGACTCGGCTACTGGAAACACCATATATTTT. The chain links TRBV7-8 to TRBJ1-3; D remains ambiguous. The CDR3 is made up of 14 amino acids. V lost 5 bases and J 2 bases, leaving 10 bases between the germline ends. Per the germline V gene, CDR1 is SGHVS and CDR2 is FQNEAQ.

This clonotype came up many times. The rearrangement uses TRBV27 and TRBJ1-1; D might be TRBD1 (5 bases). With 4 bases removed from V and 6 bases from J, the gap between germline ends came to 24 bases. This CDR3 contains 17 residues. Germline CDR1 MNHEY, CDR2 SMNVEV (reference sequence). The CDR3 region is CASSSPIGGGSLAEAFF. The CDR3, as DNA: TGTGCCAGCAGTTCCCCTATTGGGGGGGGGTCTCTGGCTGAAGCTTTCTTT.

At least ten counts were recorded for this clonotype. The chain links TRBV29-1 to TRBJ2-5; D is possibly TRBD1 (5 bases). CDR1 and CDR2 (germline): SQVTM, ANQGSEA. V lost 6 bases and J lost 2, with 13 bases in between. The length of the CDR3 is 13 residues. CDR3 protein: CSVALDRQETQYF. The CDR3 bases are TGCAGCGTGGCCTTAGACAGACAAGAGACCCAGTACTTC.

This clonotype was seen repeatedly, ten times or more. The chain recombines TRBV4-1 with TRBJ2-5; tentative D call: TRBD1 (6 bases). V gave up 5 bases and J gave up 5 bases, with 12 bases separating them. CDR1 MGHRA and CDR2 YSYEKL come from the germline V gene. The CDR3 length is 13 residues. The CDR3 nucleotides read TGCGCCAGCAGCAAAACAGGGTTTGAGACCCAGTACTTC. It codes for CASSKTGFETQYF.

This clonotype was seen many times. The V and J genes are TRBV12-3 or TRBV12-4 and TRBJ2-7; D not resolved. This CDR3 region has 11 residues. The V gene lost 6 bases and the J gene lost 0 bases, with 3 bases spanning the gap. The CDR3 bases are TGTGCCAGCAGCTTCTCCTACGAGCAGTACTTC. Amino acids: CASSFSYEQYF.

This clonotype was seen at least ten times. The CDR3 loop is CASSRTGGGLEAFF. Written as DNA, the CDR3 is TGTGCCAGCAGTCGCACAGGGGGCGGATTGGAAGCTTTCTTT. The V and J genes are TRBV12-3 or TRBV12-4 and TRBJ1-1, with 9 bases fitting TRBD1. V lost 5 bases to trimming and J lost 8 bases; unmatched junction nucleotides: 9. The CDR3 has 14 residues.

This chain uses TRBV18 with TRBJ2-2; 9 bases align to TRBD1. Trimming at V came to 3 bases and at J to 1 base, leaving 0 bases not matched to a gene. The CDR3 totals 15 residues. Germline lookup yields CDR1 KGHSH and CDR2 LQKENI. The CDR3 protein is CASSPGQGNTGELFF. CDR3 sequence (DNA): TGTGCCAGCTCACCGGGACAGGGGAACACCGGGGAGCTGTTTTTT.

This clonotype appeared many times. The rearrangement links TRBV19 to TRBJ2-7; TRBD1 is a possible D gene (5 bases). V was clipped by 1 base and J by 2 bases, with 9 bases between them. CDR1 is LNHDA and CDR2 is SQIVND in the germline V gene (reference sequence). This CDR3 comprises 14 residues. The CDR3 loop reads CASSIGTGPYEQYF. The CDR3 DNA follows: TGTGCCAGTAGTATAGGAACAGGTCCCTACGAGCAGTACTTC.

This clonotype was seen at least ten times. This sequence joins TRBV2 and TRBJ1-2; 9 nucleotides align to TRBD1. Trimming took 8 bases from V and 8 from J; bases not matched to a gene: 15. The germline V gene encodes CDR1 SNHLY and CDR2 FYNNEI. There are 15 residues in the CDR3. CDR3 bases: TGTGCCAGCGTGCCCCAGGGACAGGGTTTGGGCGGCTACACCTTC. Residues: CASVPQGQGLGGYTF.

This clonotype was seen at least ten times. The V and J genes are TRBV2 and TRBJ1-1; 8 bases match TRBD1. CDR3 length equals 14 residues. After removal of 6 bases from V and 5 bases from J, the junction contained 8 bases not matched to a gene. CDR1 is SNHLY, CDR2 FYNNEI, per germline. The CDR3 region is CASRSGQGGTEAFF. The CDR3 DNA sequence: TGTGCCAGCAGGTCCGGACAGGGAGGGACTGAAGCTTTCTTT.

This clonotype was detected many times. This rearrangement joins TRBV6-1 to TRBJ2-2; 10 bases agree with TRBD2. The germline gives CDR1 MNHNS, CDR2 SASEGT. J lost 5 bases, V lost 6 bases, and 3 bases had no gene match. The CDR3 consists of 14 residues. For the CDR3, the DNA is TGTGCCAGCAGCAGGACTAGCGGTACCGGGGAGCTGTTTTTT. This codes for CASSRTSGTGELFF.

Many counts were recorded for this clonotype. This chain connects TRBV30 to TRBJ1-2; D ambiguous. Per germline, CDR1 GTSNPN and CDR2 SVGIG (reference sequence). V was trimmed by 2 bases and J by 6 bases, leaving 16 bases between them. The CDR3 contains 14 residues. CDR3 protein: CAWSFPGKSDGYTF. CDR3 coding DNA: TGTGCCTGGAGTTTCCCGGGGAAATCGGATGGCTACACCTTC.

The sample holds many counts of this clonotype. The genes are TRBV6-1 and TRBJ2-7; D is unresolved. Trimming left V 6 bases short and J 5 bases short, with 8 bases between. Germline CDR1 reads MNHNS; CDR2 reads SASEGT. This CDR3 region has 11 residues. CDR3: CASRTKNEQYF. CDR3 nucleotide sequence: TGTGCCAGCAGAACAAAAAACGAGCAGTACTTC.

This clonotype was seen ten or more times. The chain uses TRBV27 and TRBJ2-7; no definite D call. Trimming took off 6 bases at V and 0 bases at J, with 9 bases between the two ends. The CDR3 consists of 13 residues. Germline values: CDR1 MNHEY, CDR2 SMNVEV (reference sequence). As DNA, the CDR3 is TGTGCCAGCAGCCCTTCAATCTCCTACGAGCAGTACTTC. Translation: CASSPSISYEQYF.

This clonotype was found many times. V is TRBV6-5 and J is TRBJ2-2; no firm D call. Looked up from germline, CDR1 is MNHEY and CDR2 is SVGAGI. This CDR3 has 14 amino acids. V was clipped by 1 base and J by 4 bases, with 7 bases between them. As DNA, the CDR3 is TGTGCCAGCAGTTACTTCGGGCTCACCGGGGAGCTGTTTTTT. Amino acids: CASSYFGLTGELFF.

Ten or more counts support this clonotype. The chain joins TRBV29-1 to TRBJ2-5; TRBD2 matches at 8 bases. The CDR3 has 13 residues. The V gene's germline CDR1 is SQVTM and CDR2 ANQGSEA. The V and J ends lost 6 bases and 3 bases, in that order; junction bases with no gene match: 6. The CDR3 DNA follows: TGCAGCGTGGTAGCGGGACTGAAAGAGACCCAGTACTTC. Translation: CSVVAGLKETQYF.

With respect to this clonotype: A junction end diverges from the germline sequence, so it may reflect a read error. CDR3 loop: CASSFGSQESYGYIF. The CDR3 coding sequence is TGTGCCAGCAGCTTTGGTTCACAGGAGTCCTATGGCTACATCTTC. The chain employs TRBV7-9 and TRBJ1-2; a possible D gene is TRBD1 (5 bases). CDR1 is SEHNR, CDR2 FQNEAQ, per germline (reference sequence). This CDR3 spans 15 amino acids.

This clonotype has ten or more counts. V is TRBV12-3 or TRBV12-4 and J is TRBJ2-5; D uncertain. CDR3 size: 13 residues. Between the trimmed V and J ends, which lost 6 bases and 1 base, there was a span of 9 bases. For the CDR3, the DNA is TGTGCCAGCAGCCCGGTACTCCAAGAGACCCAGTACTTC. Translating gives CASSPVLQETQYF.

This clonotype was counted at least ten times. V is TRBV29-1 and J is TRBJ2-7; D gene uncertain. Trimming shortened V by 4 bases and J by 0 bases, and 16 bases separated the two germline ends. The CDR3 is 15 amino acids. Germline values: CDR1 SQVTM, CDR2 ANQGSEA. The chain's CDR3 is CSVVPELTVSYEQYF. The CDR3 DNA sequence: TGCAGCGTTGTTCCCGAGTTAACAGTCTCCTACGAGCAGTACTTC.

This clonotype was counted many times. The CDR3 coding sequence is TGCAGTGCCCCGACAGGGGTTTCCTACTCCTACGAGCAGTACTTC. This sequence encodes CSAPTGVSYSYEQYF. The chain carries TRBV20-1 and TRBJ2-7; TRBD1 agrees at 8 bases. CDR3 size: 15 residues. J was trimmed by 0 bases and V by 6 bases; bases with no gene match: 10. Germline CDR1 and CDR2: DFQATT and SNEGSKA (reference sequence).

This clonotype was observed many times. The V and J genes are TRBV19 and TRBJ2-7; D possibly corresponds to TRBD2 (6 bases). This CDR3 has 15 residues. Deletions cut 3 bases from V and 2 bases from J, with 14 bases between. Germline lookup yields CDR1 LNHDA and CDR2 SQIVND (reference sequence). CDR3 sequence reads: CASSMASGGTYEQYF. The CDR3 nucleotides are TGTGCCAGTAGTATGGCGTCTGGGGGGACCTACGAGCAGTACTTC.

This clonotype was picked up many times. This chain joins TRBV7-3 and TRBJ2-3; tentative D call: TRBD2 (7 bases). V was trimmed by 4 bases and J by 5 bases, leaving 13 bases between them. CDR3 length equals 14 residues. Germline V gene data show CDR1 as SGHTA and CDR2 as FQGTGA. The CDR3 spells CASSSGGGVDTQYF. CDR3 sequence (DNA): TGTGCCAGCAGCTCCGGCGGGGGCGTAGATACGCAGTATTTT.